The present T cell receptor beta chain was sequenced within a study of blood T cell repertoires in COVID-19 (dated by TCRdb to 2020 to 2021). With regard to the full study: The collaborator samples originated in the United States, Italy and Spain and spanned the acute and convalescent phases of COVID-19. The prospective study material was composed of cDNA or gDNA derived from T cells, B-cell-depleted T cells, or PBMCs. A de-identified subject ID, COVID-19 status, age in years and sex were almost always included in the sample metadata. The samples were drawn from the first 160 participants of the ongoing ImmuneRACE study and from over a thousand subjects provided by 6 global collaborators. The repertoires were released in a freely available public database intended as a resource for research on the immune response to SARS-CoV-2. Where available, HLA class I and class II types were taken from metadata supplied by the sample provider and were not determined by assay-based typing. Subjects who had been exposed to COVID-19, were actively infected with it, or had recovered from it provided the deeply sampled blood TCRbeta repertoires that made up the dataset. The paper's findings and limits, for the study overall: The amount of clinical and demographic metadata varied by source and participant and was provided uncurated.

TCRbeta CDR3 regions were amplified from genomic DNA using the immunoSEQ Assay, a bias-controlled multiplex PCR. On the authors' methods: The number of nucleated cells in each sample was estimated by amplification of reference gene primers within the assay. To quantify the absolute abundance of each unique TCRbeta CDR3 rearrangement, sequence reads were collapsed and filtered. Productive Simpson clonality was computed per sample as the square root of Simpson's diversity index over productive rearrangements. TCRdb mirrors the immuneACCESS table, restricted to in-frame sequences. Some clones are absent from its copies; in checked studies, under half trace to an unresolved V gene, and the reason for the others is unknown. Clone size and V and J calls were adopted from that table, with D and trimming inferred from the DNA. The sample data list 70,000 to 90,000 clones, and around four fifths of these were observed just once. Of the sample, 10% to 12% is held by the ten largest clones.

The collaborating institutions used their own protocols to collect whole blood in K2EDTA tubes. For TCRbeta analysis, collaborators shipped samples as frozen whole blood, isolated PBMCs, or DNA extracted from either of those sample types. The CDR3 contains 14 residues, cysteine and phenylalanine counted. Here the CDR3 DNA is all that survives: 42 bases in frame from base 1. Trimming removed 4 bases from V and 1 base from J, leaving 11 bases between the germline ends. CDR1 and CDR2, looked up from the germline V gene, are SGHRS and YFSETQ. As to this clone: The antigen it binds to is not known. No quality values exist for individual bases; no much larger clone is one base distant.

The TCR originated in a human donor in a cohort sampled during active COVID-19. The sequencing input was peripheral blood. The chain links TRBV5-1 with TRBJ1-1; D gene: possibly TRBD1, on 5 matching bases. The sequenced DNA is TGCGCCAGCAGCAGCAGGGTAGGGAACACTGAAGCTTTCTTT. Its protein product is CASSSRVGNTEAFF. Beyond the CDR3, the reference TRBV5-1 and TRBJ1-1 genes provide the residues; the full variable domain reads: KAGVTQTPRYLIKTRGQQVTLSCSPISGHRSVSWYQQTPGQGLQFLFEYFSETQRNKGNFPGRFSGRQFSNSRSEMNVSTLELGDSALYLCASSSRVGNTEAFFGQGTRLTVV.